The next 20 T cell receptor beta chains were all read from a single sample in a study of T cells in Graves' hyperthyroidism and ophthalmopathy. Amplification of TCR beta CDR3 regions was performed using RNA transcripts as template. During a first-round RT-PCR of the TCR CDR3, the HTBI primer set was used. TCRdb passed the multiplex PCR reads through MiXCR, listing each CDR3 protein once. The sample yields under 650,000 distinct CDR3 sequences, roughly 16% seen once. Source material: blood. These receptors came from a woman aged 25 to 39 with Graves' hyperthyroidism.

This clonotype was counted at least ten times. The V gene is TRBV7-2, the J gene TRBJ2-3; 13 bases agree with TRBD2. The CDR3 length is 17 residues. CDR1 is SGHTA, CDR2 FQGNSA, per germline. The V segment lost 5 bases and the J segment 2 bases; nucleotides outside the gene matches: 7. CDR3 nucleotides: TGTGCCAGCAGCGGTGGGACTAGCGGGACCTACACAGATACGCAGTATTTT. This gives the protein CASSGGTSGTYTDTQYF.

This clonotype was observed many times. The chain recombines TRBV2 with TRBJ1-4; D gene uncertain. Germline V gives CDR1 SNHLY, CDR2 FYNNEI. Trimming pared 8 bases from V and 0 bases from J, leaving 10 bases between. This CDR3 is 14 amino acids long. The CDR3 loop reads CASGELATNEKLFF. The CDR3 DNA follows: TGTGCCAGCGGGGAGCTTGCAACTAATGAAAAACTGTTTTTT.

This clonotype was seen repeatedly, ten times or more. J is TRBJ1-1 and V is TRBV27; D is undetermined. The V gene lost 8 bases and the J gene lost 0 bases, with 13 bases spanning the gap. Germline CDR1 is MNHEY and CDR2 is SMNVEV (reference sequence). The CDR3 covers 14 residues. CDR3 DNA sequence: TGTGCCAGCGGGCGAGGGAGGATGAACACTGAAGCTTTCTTT. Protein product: CASGRGRMNTEAFF.

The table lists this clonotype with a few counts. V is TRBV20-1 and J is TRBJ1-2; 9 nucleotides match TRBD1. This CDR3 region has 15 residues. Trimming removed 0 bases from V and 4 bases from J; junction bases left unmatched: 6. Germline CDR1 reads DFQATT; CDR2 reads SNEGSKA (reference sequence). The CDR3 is CSARDETGGIYGYTF. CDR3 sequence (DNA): TGCAGTGCTAGAGATGAGACAGGGGGGATCTATGGCTACACCTTC.

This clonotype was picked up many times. Here the CDR3 reads CASSLALGVQAADTQYF. CDR3 DNA: TGCGCCAGCAGCTTGGCCTTAGGGGTACAGGCCGCAGATACGCAGTATTTT. V is TRBV5-1 and J is TRBJ2-3, with D possibly being TRBD1 (5 bases). Germline values: CDR1 SGHRS, CDR2 YFSETQ. The length of the CDR3 is 17 residues. Between the trimmed V and J ends, which lost 0 bases and 4 bases, there was a span of 18 bases.

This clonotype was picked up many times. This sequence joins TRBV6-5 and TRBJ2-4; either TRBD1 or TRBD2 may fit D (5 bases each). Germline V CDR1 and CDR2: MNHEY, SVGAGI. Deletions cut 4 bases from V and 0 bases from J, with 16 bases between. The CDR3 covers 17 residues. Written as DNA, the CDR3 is TGTGCCAGCAGTTTAAGGACTGTTACAGGAGCCAAAAACATTCAGTACTTC. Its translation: CASSLRTVTGAKNIQYF.

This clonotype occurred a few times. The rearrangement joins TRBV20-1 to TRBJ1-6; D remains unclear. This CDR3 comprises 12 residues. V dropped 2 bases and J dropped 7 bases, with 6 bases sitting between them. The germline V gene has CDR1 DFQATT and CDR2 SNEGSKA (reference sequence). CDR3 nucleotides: TGCAGTGCTAGACGGACCAATTCACCCCTCCACTTT. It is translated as CSARRTNSPLHF.

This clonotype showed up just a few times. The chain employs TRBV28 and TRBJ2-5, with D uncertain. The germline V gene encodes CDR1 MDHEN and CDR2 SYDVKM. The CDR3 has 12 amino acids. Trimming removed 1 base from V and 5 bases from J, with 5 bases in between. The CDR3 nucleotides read TGTGCCAGCAGTTTATTCGCTGAGACCCAGTACTTC. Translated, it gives CASSLFAETQYF.

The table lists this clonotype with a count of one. CDR3 bases: TGTGCCAGCAGCGAACGGGAGTTAGCCAAAAACATTCAGTACTTC. The encoded protein is CASSERELAKNIQYF. The chain is built from TRBV28 and TRBJ2-4; D perhaps matches TRBD2 (6 bases). From germline, CDR1 is MDHEN and CDR2 SYDVKM. The CDR3 totals 15 residues. Trimming took off 6 bases at V and 0 bases at J, with 12 bases between the two ends.

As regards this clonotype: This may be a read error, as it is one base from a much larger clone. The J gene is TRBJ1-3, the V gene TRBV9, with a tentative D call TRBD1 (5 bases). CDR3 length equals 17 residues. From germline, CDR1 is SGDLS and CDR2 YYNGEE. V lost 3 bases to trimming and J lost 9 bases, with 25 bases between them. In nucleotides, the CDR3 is TGTGCCAGCAGCGAGCCCTTTGGGCAGAGGGGTCCGGGCACCATATATTTT. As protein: CASSEPFGQRGPGTIYF.

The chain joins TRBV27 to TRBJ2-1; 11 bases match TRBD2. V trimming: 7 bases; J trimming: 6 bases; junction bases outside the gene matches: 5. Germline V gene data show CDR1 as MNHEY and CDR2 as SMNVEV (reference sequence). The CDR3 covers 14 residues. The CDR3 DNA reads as TGTGCCAGCAAAACTAGCGGGAGTGGCAATGAGCAGTTCTTC. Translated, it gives CASKTSGSGNEQFF.

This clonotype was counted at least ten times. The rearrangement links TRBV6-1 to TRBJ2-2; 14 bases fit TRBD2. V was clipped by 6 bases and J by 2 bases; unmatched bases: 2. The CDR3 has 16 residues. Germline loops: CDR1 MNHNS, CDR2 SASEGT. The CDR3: CASRGLAGVNTGELFF. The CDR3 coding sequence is TGTGCCAGCAGGGGACTAGCGGGAGTAAACACCGGGGAGCTGTTTTTT.

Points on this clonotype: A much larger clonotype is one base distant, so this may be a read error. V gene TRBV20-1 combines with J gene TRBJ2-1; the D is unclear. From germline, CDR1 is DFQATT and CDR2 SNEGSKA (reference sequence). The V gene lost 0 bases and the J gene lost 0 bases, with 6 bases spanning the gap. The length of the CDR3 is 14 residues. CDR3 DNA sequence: TGCAGTGCTAGAGAGCCGGACTCCTACAATGAGCAGTTCTTC. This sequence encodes CSAREPDSYNEQFF.

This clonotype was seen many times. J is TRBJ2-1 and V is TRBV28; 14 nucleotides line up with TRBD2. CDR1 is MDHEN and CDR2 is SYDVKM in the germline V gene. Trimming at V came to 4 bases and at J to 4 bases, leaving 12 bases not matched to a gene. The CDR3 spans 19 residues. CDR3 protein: CASSSRTSGRTNIYNEQFF. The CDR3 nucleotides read TGTGCCAGCAGTTCCAGGACTAGCGGGAGGACGAATATTTACAATGAGCAGTTCTTC.

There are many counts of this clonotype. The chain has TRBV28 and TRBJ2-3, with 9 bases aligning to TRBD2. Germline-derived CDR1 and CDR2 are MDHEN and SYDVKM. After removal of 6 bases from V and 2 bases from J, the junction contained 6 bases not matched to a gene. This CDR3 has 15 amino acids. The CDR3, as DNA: TGTGCCAGCAGACGGACTAGCGAGTACACAGATACGCAGTATTTT. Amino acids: CASRRTSEYTDTQYF.

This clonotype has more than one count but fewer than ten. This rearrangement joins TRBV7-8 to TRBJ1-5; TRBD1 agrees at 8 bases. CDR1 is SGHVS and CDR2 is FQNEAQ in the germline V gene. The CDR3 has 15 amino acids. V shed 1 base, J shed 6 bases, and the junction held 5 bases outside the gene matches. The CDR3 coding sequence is TGTGCCAGCAGCTTAGGTAGACAGGGGATTCAGCCCCAGCATTTT. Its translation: CASSLGRQGIQPQHF.

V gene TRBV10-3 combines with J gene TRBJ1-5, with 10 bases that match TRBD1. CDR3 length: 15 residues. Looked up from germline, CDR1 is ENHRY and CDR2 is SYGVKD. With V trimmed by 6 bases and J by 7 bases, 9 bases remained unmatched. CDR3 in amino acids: CAIRPPGQGRQPQHF. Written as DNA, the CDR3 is TGTGCCATCAGACCACCGGGACAGGGGAGGCAGCCCCAGCATTTT.

In DNA form, the CDR3 reads TGTGCCAGCACCCAGGGGGGGGACCTCTCTGGGGCCAACGTCCTGACTTTC. Translating gives CASTQGGDLSGANVLTF. The chain joins TRBV7-8 to TRBJ2-6; D is tentatively TRBD1 or TRBD2 (7 bases each). Germline CDR1 SGHVS, CDR2 FQNEAQ. Trimming stripped 7 bases from V and 0 bases from J, with 16 bases between. CDR3 size: 17 residues. The full variable domain, rest sourced from reference TRBV7-8 and TRBJ2-6, is GAGVSQSPRYKVAKRGQDVALRCDPISGHVSLFWYQQALGQGPEFLTYFQNEAQLDKSGLPSDRFFAERPEGSVSTLKIQRTQQEDSAVYLCASTQGGDLSGANVLTFGAGSRLTVL.

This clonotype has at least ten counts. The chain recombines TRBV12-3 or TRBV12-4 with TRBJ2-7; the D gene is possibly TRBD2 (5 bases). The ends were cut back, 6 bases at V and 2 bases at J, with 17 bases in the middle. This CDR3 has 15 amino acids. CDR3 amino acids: CASSPSTAGPYEQYF. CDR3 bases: TGTGCCAGCAGCCCCTCCACCGCGGGCCCCTACGAGCAGTACTTC.

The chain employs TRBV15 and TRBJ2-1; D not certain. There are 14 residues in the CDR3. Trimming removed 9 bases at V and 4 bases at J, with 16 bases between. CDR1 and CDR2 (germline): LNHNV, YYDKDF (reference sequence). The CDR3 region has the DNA TGTGCCACGGCTTGGCGAGAGGAGTACAATGAGCAGTTCTTC. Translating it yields CATAWREEYNEQFF.